What follows are 3 T cell receptor beta chains derived from one specimen sequenced in a study of fetal regulatory T cell absence and autoimmunity (dated by TCRdb to 2016 to 2017). The method behind the library was the immunoSEQ multiplex PCR assay. TCRdb's version of the immuneACCESS table is confined to in-frame rearrangements and falls short of the full clone set. An unresolved V gene accounts for under half of the shortfall where checked; the remainder is of unknown origin. The sample data list 95,000 or so clones, and approximately 75% of these were observed just once. Of the sample, 2% is held by the ten largest clones. The sequenced material came from pancreas tissue. The source is a male donor with IPEX syndrome.

The chain carries TRBV6-5 and TRBJ1-5, with D possibly being TRBD1 (5 bases). V was pared by 4 bases and J by 2 bases, with 15 bases between. The germline gives CDR1 MNHEY, CDR2 SVGAGI. The CDR3 covers 16 residues. CDR3 loop: CASSSMGLGGNQPQHF. CDR3 nucleotides: TGTGCCAGCAGTTCCATGGGACTTGGGGGCAATCAGCCCCAGCATTTT.

The chain uses TRBV12-5 and TRBJ2-2; 7 bases align to TRBD2. This CDR3 spans 15 amino acids. Unmatched junction bases numbered 7, after V lost 4 bases and J lost 5 bases. In germline, CDR1 is LGHNT, CDR2 FRNRAP. This CDR3 reads CASGSGLVWTGELFF. The CDR3, as DNA: TGTGCTAGTGGTTCCGGACTAGTATGGACCGGGGAGCTGTTTTTT.

This clone was detected a few times. V and J are TRBV28 and TRBJ1-6, with a possible D match to TRBD1 (6 bases). Germline values: CDR1 MDHEN, CDR2 SYDVKM. This CDR3 spans 16 amino acids. Trimming took off 1 base at V and 8 bases at J, with 15 bases between the two ends. CDR3: CASSLSRGAGDSPLHF. The CDR3 DNA follows: TGTGCCAGCAGTTTATCCCGGGGGGCCGGGGATTCACCCCTCCACTTT.